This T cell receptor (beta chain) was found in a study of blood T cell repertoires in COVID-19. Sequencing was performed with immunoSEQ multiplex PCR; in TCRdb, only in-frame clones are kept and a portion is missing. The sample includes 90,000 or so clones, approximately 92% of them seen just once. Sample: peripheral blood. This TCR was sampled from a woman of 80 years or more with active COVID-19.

The CDR3 is CASSPLRGFGELFF. Here the CDR3 DNA reads TGTGCCAGCAGCCCCCTTAGGGGCTTCGGGGAGCTGTTTTTT. The chain has TRBV7-9 and TRBJ2-2; TRBD1 might be the D (5 bases). Germline CDR1 and CDR2: SEHNR and FQNEAQ (reference sequence). Trimming pared 5 bases from V and 7 bases from J, leaving 14 bases between. This CDR3 is 14 amino acids long.